The clone carrying this T cell receptor (beta chain) was counted a few times. Both 60 Vbeta primers and 13 Jbeta primers went into the PCR. The protocol was immunoSEQ multiplex PCR, while the TCRdb copy is restricted to in-frame clones and leaves out a portion. This table holds under 200,000 clones, roughly 79% found once. CDR1 is SEHNR and CDR2 is FQNEAQ in the germline V gene (reference sequence). The CDR3 is made up of 18 amino acids. V lost 5 bases and J lost 3; bases outside the gene matches: 9. The source of the sample is a study of cytomegalovirus exposure and HLA in healthy donors. Sequencing used PBMCs. J is TRBJ2-6 and V is TRBV7-9; 11 bases line up with TRBD1. This receptor was identified in a middle-aged man in good health and CMV-seropositive. CDR3 nucleotide sequence: TGTGCCAGCAGCCCTACCGGGACAGGGGGTTTTGGGGCCAACGTCCTGACTTTC. Translated, it gives CASSPTGTGGFGANVLTF.